The 27 T cell receptor beta chains presented below share a single source sample, sequenced in a study of blood T cells in healthy people across ages. PCR was performed a second time for roughly 6 to 12 cycles using a sample-barcoded 5' primer and a J-beta primer mix. One entry per CDR3 protein, called by TCRdb with MiXCR from the 5' RACE reads. Of about 1.4 million distinct CDR3 sequences listed, roughly 60% were seen once; the top ten hold roughly 7%. Sequenced material: blood. These receptors all come from a man aged 18 to 29 in good health.

The gene calls are TRBV27 and TRBJ1-2; D uncertain. The V end lost 0 bases, the J end lost 7 bases, and 9 bases lay between the germline ends. Germline loops: CDR1 MNHEY, CDR2 SMNVEV (reference sequence). The CDR3 contains 13 residues. CDR3 sequence reads: CASSLSYATGYTF. The DNA of the CDR3 is TGTGCCAGCAGTTTATCGTATGCGACTGGCTACACCTTC.

The chain links TRBV5-1 to TRBJ1-1, with D possibly TRBD1 on 6 matching bases. With 4 bases removed from V and 0 bases from J, the gap between germline ends came to 10 bases. Per the germline V gene, CDR1 is SGHRS and CDR2 is YFSETQ. The CDR3 runs to 14 residues. CDR3 amino acids: CASSIGQMNTEAFF. The CDR3 nucleotides read TGCGCCAGCAGCATCGGACAGATGAACACTGAAGCTTTCTTT.

There are a few counts of this clonotype. The chain joins TRBV29-1 to TRBJ1-2, with TRBD1 identical over 7 bases. Germline assignment: CDR1 SQVTM and CDR2 ANQGSEA. The V gene end was trimmed by 6 bases and the J gene end by 4 bases; junction bases not matched to a gene: 2. The CDR3 totals 11 residues. CDR3 region: CSVRQGYGYTF. CDR3 DNA sequence: TGCAGCGTGAGACAGGGCTATGGCTACACCTTC.

V and J are TRBV6-2 or TRBV6-3 and TRBJ2-7; TRBD1 is a possible D gene (6 bases). Trimming removed 3 bases at V and 6 bases at J, with 12 bases between. The CDR3 runs to 13 residues. Germline values: CDR1 MNHEY, CDR2 SVGEGT. The CDR3 region has the DNA TGTGCCAGCAGTTATAACAGGGTCGGCGAGCAGTACTTC. Translation gives CASSYNRVGEQYF.

V and J are TRBV4-2 and TRBJ2-7, with 7 bases fitting TRBD1. V dropped 2 bases and J dropped 2; count of bases not matched to a gene: 6. CDR3 length: 15 residues. Germline values: CDR1 LGHNA, CDR2 YNFKEQ. DNA of the CDR3: TGTGCCAGCAGCCAACTTCTAGGACAGGCCTACGAGCAGTACTTC. Translating gives CASSQLLGQAYEQYF.

This chain connects TRBV4-1 to TRBJ2-7; tentative D call: TRBD2 (6 bases). With 1 base removed from V and 2 bases from J, the gap between germline ends came to 12 bases. The CDR3 runs 15 residues. Germline CDR1 is MGHRA and CDR2 is YSYEKL. CDR3: CASSQGAGTTYEQYF. The CDR3 DNA reads TGCGCCAGCAGCCAAGGGGCGGGAACCACCTACGAGCAGTACTTC.

The V gene is TRBV13, the J gene TRBJ2-5, with D perhaps matching TRBD2 (6 bases). Looked up from germline, CDR1 is PRHDT and CDR2 is FYEKMQ (reference sequence). The CDR3 has 14 amino acids. Trimming stripped 5 bases from V and 11 bases from J, with 21 bases between. This CDR3 is CASSRQEKEGEQYF. The CDR3 DNA sequence: TGTGCCAGCAGCCGCCAGGAAAAGGAGGGTGAGCAGTACTTC.

This clonotype has a count of ten or more. The chain couples TRBV4-3 to TRBJ2-1; 11 positions match TRBD2. The CDR3 totals 16 residues. Per germline, CDR1 LGHNA and CDR2 YSLEER. The J segment lost 1 base and the V segment lost 4 bases, leaving 3 bases of the junction unmatched. The CDR3 region is CASSRLAGGSYNEQFF. The CDR3 bases are TGCGCCAGCAGCCGCCTAGCGGGGGGATCCTACAATGAGCAGTTCTTC.

This clonotype has just a few counts. V usage is TRBV27 and J usage is TRBJ1-4, with D unclear. Trimming removed 4 bases at V and 0 bases at J, with 9 bases between. Germline V lookup: CDR1 MNHEY, CDR2 SMNVEV (reference sequence). This CDR3 spans 15 amino acids. CDR3 nucleotides: TGTGCCAGCAGTTCTCAGATTGCAACTAATGAAAAACTGTTTTTT. Protein sequence: CASSSQIATNEKLFF.

V gene TRBV4-1 combines with J gene TRBJ1-2, with 7 bases matching TRBD1. This CDR3 region has 14 residues. The junction had 4 bases not matched to a gene; V was cut back by 2 bases and J by 4 bases. CDR1 is MGHRA and CDR2 is YSYEKL in the germline V gene. The CDR3, as DNA: TGCGCCAGCAGCCAATTCCCAGGGGGCTATGGCTACACCTTC. Protein product: CASSQFPGGYGYTF.

The genes are TRBV11-2 and TRBJ2-3, with 11 bases aligning to TRBD2. The germline V gene has CDR1 SGHAT and CDR2 FQNNGV. V was pared by 6 bases and J by 9 bases, with 2 bases of the junction left unmatched. The CDR3 loop spans 12 amino acids. CDR3 in DNA: TGTGCCAGCAGGACTAGCGGGATGACGCAGTATTTT. It codes for CASRTSGMTQYF.

The CDR3 loop reads CSVEGTSESYNEQFF. The CDR3 DNA reads as TGCAGCGTTGAAGGGACTAGCGAGTCCTACAATGAGCAGTTCTTC. The chain recombines TRBV29-1 with TRBJ2-1, with 9 bases that match TRBD2. The CDR3 loop spans 15 amino acids. In germline, CDR1 is SQVTM, CDR2 ANQGSEA. The J segment lost 1 base and the V segment lost 1 base, leaving 2 bases of the junction unmatched.

The sample holds many counts of this clonotype. The V gene is TRBV7-2, the J gene TRBJ2-7; D is possibly TRBD2 (6 bases). Germline V gene sequence: CDR1 SGHTA, CDR2 FQGNSA. Trimming stripped 1 base from V and 2 bases from J, with 12 bases between. The CDR3 extends over 15 amino acids. The CDR3 reads CASSLVVAEAYEQYF. The DNA of the CDR3 is TGTGCCAGCAGCTTAGTCGTAGCGGAGGCCTACGAGCAGTACTTC.

The chain is built from TRBV6-1 and TRBJ2-5, with D maybe TRBD2 (6 bases). The last part of the DNA fits TRBJ2-7 better; the J call may be wrong. The length of the CDR3 is 16 residues. Germline V gene sequence: CDR1 MNHNS, CDR2 SASEGT. Written as DNA, the CDR3 is TGTGCCAGCAGCTCCAGTTGGGCGGGACCGTTCCGCGAGCAGTACTTC. This gives the protein CASSSSWAGPFREQYF.

V and J are TRBV7-6 and TRBJ2-1, with 9 bases matching TRBD2. From germline, CDR1 is SGHVS and CDR2 FNYEAQ. Losses at the gene ends were 3 bases for V and 8 bases for J; bases not matched to a gene: 8. The CDR3 loop spans 15 amino acids. The chain's CDR3 is CASSFGGRAVYEQFF. The CDR3 region has the DNA TGTGCCAGCAGCTTTGGCGGGAGGGCGGTTTATGAGCAGTTCTTC.

The DNA for the CDR3 is TGTGCCAGCAGCCAAGAACAGGGTGATAATGAAAAACTGTTTTTT. It is translated as CASSQEQGDNEKLFF. The chain is built from TRBV4-2 and TRBJ1-4; possibly TRBD1 for D (6 bases). Per the germline V gene, CDR1 is LGHNA and CDR2 is YNFKEQ. The length of the CDR3 is 15 residues. Trimming stripped 0 bases from V and 4 bases from J, with 9 bases between.

This clonotype was counted only a few times. The V and J genes are TRBV27 and TRBJ2-1; 7 bases are shared with TRBD1. With 1 base clipped from V and 6 bases from J, the junction kept 12 bases outside the gene matches. CDR1 and CDR2 from the germline V gene are MNHEY and SMNVEV (reference sequence). The CDR3 spans 17 residues. The CDR3 region is CASSLLVLTGTANEQFF. The CDR3, as DNA: TGTGCCAGCAGTTTATTGGTACTTACCGGGACAGCCAATGAGCAGTTCTTC.

This clonotype was seen a few times. The V and J genes are TRBV29-1 and TRBJ1-5; D gene unclear. Per germline, CDR1 SQVTM and CDR2 ANQGSEA. The V and J ends lost 4 bases and 4 bases respectively, with 11 bases between them. There are 13 residues in the CDR3. CDR3 protein: CSVALDSNQPQHF. The DNA of the CDR3 is TGCAGCGTTGCCTTGGACTCGAATCAGCCCCAGCATTTT.

In DNA, the CDR3 is TGCAGTGCCCCTGGGGGGGACAGCCAAGAGACCCAGTACTTC. Translation gives CSAPGGDSQETQYF. This chain connects TRBV20-1 to TRBJ2-5, with D perhaps being TRBD1 or TRBD2 (7 bases each). Germline CDR1 is DFQATT and CDR2 is SNEGSKA (reference sequence). Trimming shortened V by 6 bases and J by 1 base, and 15 bases separated the two germline ends. The CDR3 sequence is 14 residues long.

The rearrangement links TRBV6-1 to TRBJ2-1; D not resolved. The CDR3 is 13 amino acids. From germline, CDR1 is MNHNS and CDR2 SASEGT. Trimming removed 8 bases from V and 4 bases from J, with 12 bases in between. CDR3 protein: CASHVFSYNEQFF. As DNA, the CDR3 is TGTGCCAGCCACGTTTTCTCTTACAATGAGCAGTTCTTC.

This clonotype occurred once. The chain uses TRBV5-1 and TRBJ1-1; D gene uncertain. Germline V gene data show CDR1 as SGHRS and CDR2 as YFSETQ. Trimming stripped 0 bases from V and 7 bases from J, with 7 bases between. CDR3 length equals 12 residues. The CDR3 loop reads CASSLVEGEAFF. The CDR3, as DNA: TGCGCCAGCAGCTTGGTGGAGGGTGAAGCTTTCTTT.

The chain recombines TRBV6-1 with TRBJ2-7; D may be TRBD2 (6 bases). With 5 bases removed from V and 3 bases from J, the gap between germline ends came to 17 bases. CDR3 length: 15 residues. Germline CDR1 reads MNHNS; CDR2 reads SASEGT. Here the CDR3 DNA reads TGTGCCAGCAGTCTGACAGTCGGGGGAGTCTACGAGCAGTACTTC. It is translated as CASSLTVGGVYEQYF.

This chain joins TRBV29-1 and TRBJ1-1, with no clear D. Deletions cut 3 bases from V and 1 base from J, with 15 bases between. Germline V gives CDR1 SQVTM, CDR2 ANQGSEA. The length of the CDR3 is 15 residues. The CDR3 coding sequence is TGCAGCGTTGAGAAGACCCCGGTAGGGAACACTGAAGCTTTCTTT. Protein: CSVEKTPVGNTEAFF.

This clonotype came up once. The gene calls are TRBV6-2 or TRBV6-3 and TRBJ2-3, with 13 bases matching TRBD2. Trimming removed 2 bases from V and 6 bases from J; junction bases left unmatched: 2. Germline values: CDR1 MNHEY, CDR2 SVGEGT. The CDR3 is made up of 15 amino acids. The CDR3 region is CASSYTGLAGDTQYF. Written as DNA, the CDR3 is TGTGCCAGCAGTTACACGGGACTAGCGGGGGATACGCAGTATTTT.

The chain is built from TRBV20-1 and TRBJ1-6; TRBD1 matches 7 bases. The CDR3 runs to 16 residues. Per the germline V gene, CDR1 is DFQATT and CDR2 is SNEGSKA (reference sequence). The V gene end was trimmed by 7 bases and the J gene end by 7 bases; junction bases not matched to a gene: 16. CDR3 in DNA: TGCAGTGTCCGAGCCTCGGGACAGCTTCTAAATTCACCCCTCCACTTT. Translated, it gives CSVRASGQLLNSPLHF.

This chain connects TRBV29-1 to TRBJ2-5; D assignment may be TRBD1 or TRBD2 (5 bases each). Germline V gene data show CDR1 as SQVTM and CDR2 as ANQGSEA. The ends were cut back, 4 bases at V and 4 bases at J, with 10 bases in the middle. This CDR3 contains 12 residues. The CDR3 DNA is TGCAGCGTTGTTCGGGGCCCAGAGACCCAGTACTTC. This codes for CSVVRGPETQYF.

The rearrangement joins TRBV5-1 to TRBJ1-1, with 8 bases lining up with TRBD1. CDR1 is SGHRS and CDR2 is YFSETQ in the germline V gene. The CDR3 is 14 residues long. V lost 6 bases to trimming and J lost 6 bases; unmatched junction nucleotides: 10. CDR3 sequence (DNA): TGCGCCAGCAATCAGGGGGCAATATTCGCTGAAGCTTTCTTT. This translates into CASNQGAIFAEAFF.